The next 8 T cell receptor beta chains were all read from a single sample in a study of T cell responses to AZD1222 COVID-19 vaccine (dated by TCRdb to 2020 to 2023). Taken with the paper, the label for time point translates to: baseline before first vaccination. According to the study, the label for this sample's treatment or condition signals: meningococcal conjugate vaccine given as trial control. Receptor libraries were prepared by the immunoSEQ multiplex PCR assay. Not all clones reach the TCRdb copy of this immuneACCESS table, which keeps in-frame sequences only. Checked studies attribute under half of the gap to unresolved V genes and leave the rest unexplained. Within this sample are about 83,000 clones, with over 75% of them counted one time only. The biggest ten clones account for roughly 4.8% of the sample. Material: peripheral blood, obtained on day 0 of MenACWY control vaccination. These receptors were obtained from an adult in good health.

The chain has TRBV9 and TRBJ1-1, with TRBD1 identical over 8 bases. The CDR3 totals 16 residues. Germline CDR1 is SGDLS and CDR2 is YYNGEE. With 0 bases clipped from V and 5 bases from J, the junction kept 9 bases outside the gene matches. The CDR3 region is CASSVDRTGRNTEAFF. The CDR3 DNA sequence: TGTGCCAGCAGCGTAGACCGGACAGGGAGGAATACTGAAGCTTTCTTT.

CDR3 in DNA: TGTGCCAGCAGTCGGGGGGGCGAGCAGTACTTC. Its protein product is CASSRGGEQYF. The chain has TRBV27 and TRBJ2-7, with 8 bases identical to TRBD2. J gave up 6 bases and V 5 bases, and 0 bases lay outside the gene matches. The CDR3 runs to 11 residues. The germline gives CDR1 MNHEY, CDR2 SMNVEV (reference sequence).

CDR3 protein: CASVLSGFTQYF. Written as DNA, the CDR3 is TGTGCCAGCGTCCTTAGCGGCTTTACGCAGTATTTT. The chain employs TRBV5-8 and TRBJ2-3; perhaps TRBD2 as D (6 bases). The CDR3 sequence is 12 residues long. CDR1 is SGHTS and CDR2 is YDEGEE in the germline V gene. The V and J ends lost 7 bases and 8 bases respectively, with 14 bases between them.

The chain is built from TRBV7-2 and TRBJ2-1, with 9 bases lining up with TRBD2. J was trimmed by 5 bases and V by 1 base; bases with no gene match: 6. The CDR3 extends over 16 amino acids. Germline CDR1 reads SGHTA; CDR2 reads FQGNSA. The CDR3 region has the DNA TGTGCCAGCAGCTTAGGGATAGCGGGAGTGCACAATGAGCAGTTCTTC. Protein: CASSLGIAGVHNEQFF.

This chain uses TRBV5-1 with TRBJ1-5; unclear D gene. Trimming removed 0 bases at V and 6 bases at J, with 16 bases between. The CDR3 covers 16 residues. Germline CDR1 SGHRS, CDR2 YFSETQ. The CDR3 region has the DNA TGCGCCAGCAGCTTGGACGGCCTCTCAATGGGTCAGCCCCAGCATTTT. It is translated as CASSLDGLSMGQPQHF.

The V call is TRBV6-5, the J call TRBJ2-5, with TRBD1 identical over 7 bases. Looked up from germline, CDR1 is MNHEY and CDR2 is SVGAGI. The V segment lost 6 bases and the J segment 2 bases; nucleotides outside the gene matches: 6. The CDR3 totals 14 residues. The CDR3 region is CASRPSDRQETQYF. The CDR3 region has the DNA TGTGCCAGCAGACCCTCGGACAGGCAAGAGACCCAGTACTTC.

The chain has TRBV7-2 and TRBJ1-1, with D unresolved. Germline loops: CDR1 SGHTA, CDR2 FQGNSA. V lost 5 bases to trimming and J lost 8 bases, with 12 bases between them. The CDR3 has 12 residues. The CDR3 sequence: CASSVWSREAFF. CDR3 in DNA: TGTGCCAGCAGCGTGTGGAGTCGGGAAGCTTTCTTT. The full variable domain, completed using reference TRBV7-2 and TRBJ1-1, is GAGVSQSPSNKVTEKGKDVELRCDPISGHTALYWYRQSLGQGLEFLIYFQGNSAPDKSGLPSDRFSAERTGGSVSTLTIQRTQQEDSAVYLCASSVWSREAFFGQGTRLTVV.

The rearrangement joins TRBV28 to TRBJ1-5; the D gene is possibly TRBD1 (5 bases). The V end lost 3 bases, the J end lost 3 bases, and 6 bases lay between the germline ends. The CDR3 extends over 13 amino acids. Germline lookup yields CDR1 MDHEN and CDR2 SYDVKM. The CDR3 DNA sequence: TGTGCCAGCAGTTTGGGACCCAATCAGCCCCAGCATTTT. It yields the protein CASSLGPNQPQHF. The full variable domain, with the rest looked up from reference TRBV28 and TRBJ1-5, is DVKVTQSSRYLVKRTGEKVFLECVQDMDHENMFWYRQDPGLGLRLIYFSYDVKMKEKGDIPEGYSVSREKKERFSLILESASTNQTSMYLCASSLGPNQPQHFGDGTRLSIL.